A single sample gave rise to the 18 T cell receptor beta chains below, sequenced in a study of blood T cell repertoires in COVID-19. TCRdb's copy holds only in-frame clones and misses some; the assay was immunoSEQ multiplex PCR. The table includes around 200,000 clones, about nine tenths detected once. What was sequenced was PBMCs or T cells enriched from blood (not recorded which). These receptors originate from a man younger than 45 who had recovered from COVID-19.

This clone showed up just a few times. CDR3 residues: CASSKGQGWEQYF. The CDR3 DNA reads as TGTGCCAGCAGCAAAGGACAGGGGTGGGAGCAGTACTTC. The genes are TRBV27 and TRBJ2-7; 9 bases align to TRBD1. There are 13 residues in the CDR3. The V gene's germline CDR1 is MNHEY and CDR2 SMNVEV (reference sequence). Germline trimming cut 6 bases from V and 7 bases from J; bases unmatched to any gene: 7.

The rearrangement joins TRBV5-1 to TRBJ1-2; 9 bases are shared with TRBD1. V shed 2 bases, J shed 8 bases, and the junction held 7 bases outside the gene matches. Germline V gene lookup returns CDR1 SGHRS and CDR2 YFSETQ. The CDR3 extends over 14 amino acids. In DNA form, the CDR3 reads TGCGCCAGCAGCTTACGGGACAGGGCGGGAGGCTACACCTTC. Amino acid sequence: CASSLRDRAGGYTF.

V gene TRBV4-2 combines with J gene TRBJ1-6; no clear D. In germline, CDR1 is LGHNA, CDR2 YNFKEQ. Trimming removed 9 bases from V and 9 bases from J, with 12 bases in between. This CDR3 is built from 12 residues. Here the CDR3 reads CASRTGGSPLHF. CDR3 in DNA: TGTGCCAGTCGTACCGGCGGTTCACCCCTCCACTTT.

This chain links TRBV13 with TRBJ1-5; D gene unclear. Per germline, CDR1 PRHDT and CDR2 FYEKMQ (reference sequence). Trimming cost V 0 bases and J 4 bases, with 16 bases left between them. The CDR3 covers 17 residues. This chain's CDR3 is CASSLGLFSAGNQPQHF. As DNA, the CDR3 is TGTGCCAGCAGCTTAGGCCTTTTTTCGGCGGGGAATCAGCCCCAGCATTTT.

This sequence joins TRBV11-2 and TRBJ2-2; TRBD2 is a possible D gene (6 bases). V was clipped by 0 bases and J by 5 bases, with 10 bases between them. Germline V gene sequence: CDR1 SGHAT, CDR2 FQNNGV. CDR3 length equals 15 residues. CDR3 nucleotide sequence: TGTGCCAGCAGCTTAGAGGGCGGGAAGACCGGGGAGCTGTTTTTT. As protein: CASSLEGGKTGELFF.

The V gene is TRBV4-3, the J gene TRBJ2-1; unclear D gene. Germline assignment: CDR1 LGHNA and CDR2 YSLEER. V was trimmed by 1 base and J by 0 bases, leaving 7 bases between them. The CDR3 consists of 15 residues. Here the CDR3 reads CASSQGGYSYNEQFF. The CDR3 DNA follows: TGCGCCAGCAGCCAAGGCGGATACTCCTACAATGAGCAGTTCTTC.

The chain couples TRBV6-2 or TRBV6-3 to TRBJ1-2; TRBD1 matches 10 bases. V lost 6 bases and J lost 0; bases outside the gene matches: 10. Germline V gene sequence: CDR1 MNHEY, CDR2 SVGEGT. The CDR3 covers 17 residues. The CDR3 spells CASSHRDRGHTNYGYTF. The CDR3 DNA follows: TGTGCCAGCAGCCACCGGGACAGGGGCCATACTAACTATGGCTACACCTTC.

This chain joins TRBV5-1 and TRBJ1-2; the D is unclear. The CDR3 covers 12 residues. V was clipped by 0 bases and J by 5 bases, with 5 bases between them. Germline V gene data show CDR1 as SGHRS and CDR2 as YFSETQ. The DNA for the CDR3 is TGCGCCAGCAGCTTGGGGCAATATGGCTACACCTTC. It codes for CASSLGQYGYTF.

The chain is built from TRBV10-1 and TRBJ1-4; D remains unclear. The V gene lost 9 bases and the J gene lost 6 bases, with 11 bases spanning the gap. Germline-derived CDR1 and CDR2 are WNHNN and SYGVQD (reference sequence). The length of the CDR3 is 12 residues. The CDR3 nucleotides read TGCGCCAGGGGAACCGGGGATGAAAAACTGTTTTTT. Amino acid sequence: CARGTGDEKLFF.

The rearrangement links TRBV3-1 (or the pseudogene TRBV3-2) to TRBJ2-4, with D perhaps TRBD2 (6 bases). V dropped 3 bases and J dropped 0 bases, with 9 bases sitting between them. The CDR3 contains 15 residues. The V gene's germline CDR1 is LGHDT and CDR2 YNNKEL (reference sequence). The CDR3 DNA sequence: TGTGCCAGCAGCCAGTGGGAGGTAGCCAAAAACATTCAGTACTTC. Amino acid sequence: CASSQWEVAKNIQYF.

The DNA of the CDR3 is TGTGCCAGCAGTCCCCTAGCGGGAGCGTACAATGAGCAGTTCTTC. Its protein product is CASSPLAGAYNEQFF. The chain carries TRBV11-3 and TRBJ2-1, with 10 bases lining up with TRBD2. Germline CDR1 reads SGHNT; CDR2 reads YENEEA. Trimming cost V 6 bases and J 4 bases; bases outside gene matches: 6. This CDR3 region has 15 residues.

This chain connects TRBV15 to TRBJ2-5, with 10 bases identical to TRBD2. The CDR3 length is 17 residues. The V and J ends lost 0 bases and 2 bases, in that order; junction bases with no gene match: 6. Germline V gene sequence: CDR1 LNHNV, CDR2 YYDKDF (reference sequence). In DNA form, the CDR3 reads TGTGCCACCAGCAGAGATAGGCTAGCGGGAGTACAAGAGACCCAGTACTTC. It is translated as CATSRDRLAGVQETQYF.

The chain has TRBV11-2 and TRBJ1-3, with TRBD1 as a possible D gene (5 bases). CDR1 is SGHAT, CDR2 FQNNGV, per germline. Deletions cut 2 bases from V and 2 bases from J, with 16 bases between. The CDR3 consists of 17 residues. The CDR3 sequence: CASSLTPGTATGNTIYF. In nucleotides, the CDR3 is TGTGCCAGCAGCTTAACCCCAGGGACTGCGACTGGAAACACCATATATTTT.

V is TRBV6-6 and J is TRBJ1-4; 7 bases align to TRBD1. In germline, CDR1 is MNHNY, CDR2 SVGAGI (reference sequence). The CDR3 loop spans 14 amino acids. V gave up 3 bases and J gave up 6 bases; unmatched junction bases: 4. The CDR3 region is CASSYRQGHEKLFF. The CDR3 DNA sequence: TGTGCCAGCAGTTATAGACAGGGTCATGAAAAACTGTTTTTT.

The rearrangement uses TRBV24-1 and TRBJ1-5; weak D call: TRBD1 (6 bases). Per germline, CDR1 KGHDR and CDR2 SFDVKD. Deletions cut 5 bases from V and 7 bases from J, with 14 bases between. The CDR3 is 14 residues long. The CDR3 loop is CATSGPNREQPQHF. The DNA for the CDR3 is TGTGCCACCAGTGGCCCCAACAGGGAACAGCCCCAGCATTTT.

This clone was seen more than once but under ten times. The rearrangement uses TRBV4-3 and TRBJ2-3, with D possibly being TRBD2 (5 bases). In germline, CDR1 is LGHNA, CDR2 YSLEER. The CDR3 is made up of 15 amino acids. Trimming removed 1 base at V and 3 bases at J, with 11 bases between. CDR3 nucleotides: TGCGCCAGCAGCCAAGGTGTGGGAGTTACAGATACGCAGTATTTT. Amino acids: CASSQGVGVTDTQYF.

This chain connects TRBV28 to TRBJ1-2; 7 bases are a match to TRBD1. Germline CDR1 is MDHEN and CDR2 is SYDVKM. This CDR3 region has 14 residues. V lost 1 base, J lost 4 bases, and 3 bases stayed unmatched. The CDR3 sequence: CASSLLAGGYGYTF. CDR3 nucleotide sequence: TGTGCCAGCAGTTTATTGGCAGGGGGCTATGGCTACACCTTC.

The chain employs TRBV28 and TRBJ2-7, with D possibly TRBD2 on 5 matching bases. The V end was cut by 6 bases, the J end by 8 bases, with 23 bases between. Germline lookup yields CDR1 MDHEN and CDR2 SYDVKM. CDR3 length: 15 residues. This chain's CDR3 is CASSTTSGLLMKQYF. CDR3 bases: TGTGCCAGCAGCACCACCTCCGGACTGCTTATGAAGCAGTACTTC. Combining the CDR3 with reference TRBV28 and TRBJ2-7 gives the whole variable domain DVKVTQSSRYLVKRTGEKVFLECVQDMDHENMFWYRQDPGLGLRLIYFSYDVKMKEKGDIPEGYSVSREKKERFSLILESASTNQTSMYLCASSTTSGLLMKQYFGPGTRLTVT.